The T cell receptor beta chain under discussion was sequenced for a study of blood T cell repertoires in COVID-19. Germline CDR1 MDHEN, CDR2 SYDVKM. After removal of 11 bases from V and 10 bases from J, the junction contained 16 bases not matched to a gene. There are 14 residues in the CDR3. TCRdb's copy holds only in-frame clones and misses some; the assay was immunoSEQ multiplex PCR. This sample has 350,000 to 450,000 clones, with more than 75% found just once. The chain uses TRBV28 and TRBJ2-1, with 8 bases lining up with TRBD1. The TCR was taken from a man in his forties or fifties in a cohort exposed to, infected with or recovered from COVID-19 (not recorded which). The specimen sequenced was PBMCs or T cells enriched from blood (not recorded which). CDR3 nucleotide sequence: TGTGCCTCCTCTCCCCGGACAGGGTCGTACGAGCAGTTCTTC. Translated, it gives CASSPRTGSYEQFF.